This TCR beta chain was documented in a study of blood T cell repertoires in COVID-19. Study-wide background: Samples came from the United States, Italy and Spain, spanning acute and convalescent COVID-19. PBMCs, B-cell-depleted T cells, or T cells were the source of the cDNA or gDNA that made up the material.

The CDR3 consists of 14 residues. The V gene's germline CDR1 is SGDLS and CDR2 YYNGEE. J was trimmed by 0 bases and V by 5 bases; bases with no gene match: 1. Sequencing used immunoSEQ multiplex PCR; TCRdb keeps in-frame clones, though not all of them. The table has approximately 130,000 clones, 75% to 90% seen once. The chain uses TRBV9 and TRBJ2-1; 8 nucleotides align to TRBD2. The sequence came from a woman between 50 and 59 years old who had recovered from COVID-19. The sequenced material came from peripheral blood. CDR3 DNA sequence: TGTGCCAGCAGTGGGACTAGCTCCTACAATGAGCAGTTCTTC. Amino acid sequence: CASSGTSSYNEQFF.